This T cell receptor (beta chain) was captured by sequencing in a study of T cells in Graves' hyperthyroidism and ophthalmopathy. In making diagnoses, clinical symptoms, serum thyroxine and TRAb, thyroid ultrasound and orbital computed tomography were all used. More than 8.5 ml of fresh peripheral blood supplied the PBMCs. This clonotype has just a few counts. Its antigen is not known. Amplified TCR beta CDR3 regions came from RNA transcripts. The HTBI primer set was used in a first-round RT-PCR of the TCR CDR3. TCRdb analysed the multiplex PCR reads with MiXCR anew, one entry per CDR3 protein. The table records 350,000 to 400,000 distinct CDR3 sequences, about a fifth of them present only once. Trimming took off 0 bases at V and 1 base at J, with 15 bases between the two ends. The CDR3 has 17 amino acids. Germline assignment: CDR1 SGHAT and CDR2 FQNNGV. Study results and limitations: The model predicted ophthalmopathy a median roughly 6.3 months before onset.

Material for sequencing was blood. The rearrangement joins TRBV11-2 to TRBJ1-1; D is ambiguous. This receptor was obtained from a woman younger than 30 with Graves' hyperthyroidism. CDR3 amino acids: CASSLDRARLWNTEAFF. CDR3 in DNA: TGTGCCAGCAGCTTAGACCGGGCCCGGCTTTGGAACACTGAAGCTTTCTTT.